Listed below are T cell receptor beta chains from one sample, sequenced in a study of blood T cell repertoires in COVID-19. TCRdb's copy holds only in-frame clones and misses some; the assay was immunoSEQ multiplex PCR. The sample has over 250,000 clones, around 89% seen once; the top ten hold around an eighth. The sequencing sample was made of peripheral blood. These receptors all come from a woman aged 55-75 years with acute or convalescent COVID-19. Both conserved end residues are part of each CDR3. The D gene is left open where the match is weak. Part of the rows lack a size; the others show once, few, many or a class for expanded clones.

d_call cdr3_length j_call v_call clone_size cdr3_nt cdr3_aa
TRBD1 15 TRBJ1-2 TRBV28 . TGTGCCAGCAGTACTTGGACAGGGAGAAACTATGGCTACACCTTC CASSTWTGRNYGYTF
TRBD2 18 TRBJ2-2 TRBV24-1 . TGTGCCACCAGTGATCCCGGGTTCGAGCGGGAGGGCCCAGGGGAGCTGTTTTTT CATSDPGFEREGPGELFF
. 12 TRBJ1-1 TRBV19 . TGTGCCAGTAGTATAGGGCCCACTGAAGCTTTCTTT CASSIGPTEAFF
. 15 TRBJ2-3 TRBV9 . TGTGCCAGCAGCACCGTGCTAGCGAGCACAGATACGCAGTATTTT CASSTVLASTDTQYF
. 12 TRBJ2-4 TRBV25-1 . TGTGCCAGCAGTAGGGGGGGAAACATTCAGTACTTC CASSRGGNIQYF
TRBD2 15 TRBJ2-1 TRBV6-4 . TGTGCCAGCAGTGGAAAGACGGGACTAGTTCATGAGCAGTTCTTC CASSGKTGLVHEQFF
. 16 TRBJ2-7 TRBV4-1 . TGCGCCAGCAGCCAAGAACAACTAGCAAGGGACTACGAGCAGTACTTC CASSQEQLARDYEQYF
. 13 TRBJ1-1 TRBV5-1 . TGCGCCAGCAGCCGGGACACGAACACTGAAGCTTTCTTT CASSRDTNTEAFF
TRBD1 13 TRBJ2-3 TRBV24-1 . TGTGCCACCAGACAGGGGGCCACAGATACGCAGTATTTT CATRQGATDTQYF
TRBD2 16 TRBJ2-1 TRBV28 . TGTGCCAGCAGTAGCACCGGGACTACCGATTTCAATGAGCAGTTCTTC CASSSTGTTDFNEQFF
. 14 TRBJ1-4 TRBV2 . TGTGCCAGCGATTTCGGGGGTAGTAATGAAAAACTGTTTTTT CASDFGGSNEKLFF
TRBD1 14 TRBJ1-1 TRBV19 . TGTGCCAGTAGTGATCGGACAGGTCGCCCTGAAGCTTTCTTT CASSDRTGRPEAFF
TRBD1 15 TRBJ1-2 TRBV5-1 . TGCGCCAGCAGCTTGGGGCTGGACAGGGTTTACGGCTACACCTTC CASSLGLDRVYGYTF
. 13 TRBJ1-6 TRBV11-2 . TGTGCCAGCAGCTTAGAACTAGGGTCACCCCTCCACTTT CASSLELGSPLHF
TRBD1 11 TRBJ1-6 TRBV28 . TGTGCCAGCGCCGGCCAGGGGGCCGCCCACTTT CASAGQGAAHF
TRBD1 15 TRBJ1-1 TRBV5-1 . TGCGCCAGCACCTCGACCGGGACAGGGAACACTGAAGCTTTCTTT CASTSTGTGNTEAFF
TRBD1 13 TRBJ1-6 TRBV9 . TGTGCCAGCAGCACACGGACAGGGTCACCCCTCCACTTT CASSTRTGSPLHF
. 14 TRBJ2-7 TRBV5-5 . TGTGCCAGCAGCCCCGGACAACCCTCCTACGAGCAGTACTTC CASSPGQPSYEQYF
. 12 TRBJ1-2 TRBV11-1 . TGTGCCAGCAGCTCGGAGGGCTATGGCTACACCTTC CASSSEGYGYTF
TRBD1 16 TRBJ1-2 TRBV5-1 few TGCGCCAGCAGCTTAAGGACAGGGGGAGAAAACTATGGCTACACCTTC CASSLRTGGENYGYTF
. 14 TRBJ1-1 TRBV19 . TGTGCCAGTAGATTCCGGGACATTTGGTGGGAAGCTTTCTTT CASRFRDIWWEAFF
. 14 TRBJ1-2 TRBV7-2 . TGTGCCAGCAGCCCCGGGCGGGGGGGCTTTGGCTACACCTTC CASSPGRGGFGYTF
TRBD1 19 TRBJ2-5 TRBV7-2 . TGTGCCAGCAGCTTAGCGATGGCAGGGGGCGCGTCGGTCCAAGAGACCCAGTACTTC CASSLAMAGGASVQETQYF
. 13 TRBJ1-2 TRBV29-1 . TGCAGCGCTGCTACAGAGTTCAACTATGGCTACACCTTC CSAATEFNYGYTF
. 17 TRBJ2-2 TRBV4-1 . TGCGCCAGCAGCCAAGTTGGAGGGACAGCAAACACCGGGGAGCTGTTTTTT CASSQVGGTANTGELFF
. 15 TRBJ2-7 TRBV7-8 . TGTGCCAGCAGCTTAGCGGTGGGAGAGGCGGGAGAGCAGTACTTC CASSLAVGEAGEQYF
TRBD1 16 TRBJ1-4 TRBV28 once TGTGCCAGCACATCGGCCGGGGGACAGAAAAATGAAAAACTGTTTTTT CASTSAGGQKNEKLFF
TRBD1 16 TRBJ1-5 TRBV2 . TGTGCCAGCAGTTCCGACAGGGGAACGGGCAATCAGCCCCAGCATTTT CASSSDRGTGNQPQHF
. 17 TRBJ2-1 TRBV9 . TGTGCCAGCAGCGTAGTTAGGATAGGACTCTGCTACAATGAGCAGTTCTTC CASSVVRIGLCYNEQFF
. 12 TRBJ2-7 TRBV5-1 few TGCGCCAGCAGCCTTACACCCTTCGAGCAGTACTTC CASSLTPFEQYF
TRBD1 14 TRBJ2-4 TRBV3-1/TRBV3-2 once TGTGCCAGCAGCCCCGACAGGGGAAACAACATTCAGTACTTC CASSPDRGNNIQYF
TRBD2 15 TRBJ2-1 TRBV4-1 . TGCGCCAGCAGCCAAGGGCGGGAGGGCCTGAATGAGCAGTTCTTC CASSQGREGLNEQFF
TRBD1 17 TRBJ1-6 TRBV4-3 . TGCGCCAGCAGCCATGACAGGGGAGCGGCCTATAATTCACCCCTCCACTTT CASSHDRGAAYNSPLHF
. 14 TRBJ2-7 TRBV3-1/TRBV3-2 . TGTGCCAGCAGCCAAGTATCCGGGGCCTACGAGCAGTACTTC CASSQVSGAYEQYF
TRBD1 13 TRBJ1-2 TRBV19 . TGTGCCAGTAGTCGGACAGGGCCTTATGGCTACACCTTC CASSRTGPYGYTF
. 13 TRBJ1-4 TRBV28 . TGTGCCAGCAGTTTCGGTACAGTGAAAAAACTGTTTTTT CASSFGTVKKLFF
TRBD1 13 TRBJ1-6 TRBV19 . TGTGCCACTAGTACAGGGGAGTATTCACCCCTCCACTTT CATSTGEYSPLHF
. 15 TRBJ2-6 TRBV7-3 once TGTGCCAGCAAAATGAGGGGGATTGGGGCCAACGTCCTGACTTTC CASKMRGIGANVLTF
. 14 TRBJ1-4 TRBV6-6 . TGTGCCAGCGGGACACCGTCAACTAATGAAAAACTGTTTTTT CASGTPSTNEKLFF
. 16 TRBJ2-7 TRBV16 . TGTGCCAGCAGCCAATTTCCGACAGCACCTTCCTACGAGCAGTACTTC CASSQFPTAPSYEQYF
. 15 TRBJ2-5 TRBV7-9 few TGTGCCAGCAGCTTTCGAACAGAAGGCAGAGAGACCCAGTACTTC CASSFRTEGRETQYF
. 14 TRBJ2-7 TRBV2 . TGTGCCAGTTTACCGGGACAATCCCCCTACGAGCAGTACTTC CASLPGQSPYEQYF
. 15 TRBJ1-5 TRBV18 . TGTGCCAGCGCACCTAATGGGGGGGGCTATCAGCCCCAGCATTTT CASAPNGGGYQPQHF
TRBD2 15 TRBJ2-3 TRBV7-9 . TGTGCCAGCAGGCTCTCCAGCGGGATGACAGATACGCAGTATTTT CASRLSSGMTDTQYF
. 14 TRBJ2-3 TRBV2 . TGTGCCAGCAGTGACCTAGGATCAAGTAGTCCGCAGTATTTT CASSDLGSSSPQYF
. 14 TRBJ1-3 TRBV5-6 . TGTGCCAGCAGCTGGGAGGGGCCTGGAAACACCATATATTTT CASSWEGPGNTIYF
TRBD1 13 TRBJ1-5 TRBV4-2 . TGTGCCAGCAGCCAGGACAGGGTTCAGCCCCAGCATTTT CASSQDRVQPQHF
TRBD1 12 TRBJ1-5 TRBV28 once TGTGCCAGCACCACCAGGGGGTTAGGAGTGCATTTT CASTTRGLGVHF
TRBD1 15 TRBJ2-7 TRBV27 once TGTGCCAGCAGTCCCCGGCGGACAGGGGGCTACGAGCAGTACTTC CASSPRRTGGYEQYF
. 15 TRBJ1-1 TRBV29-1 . TGCAGCGTTGAAGGAATAGGGGGAACAAACACTGAAGCTTTCTTT CSVEGIGGTNTEAFF